The 23 T cell receptor beta chains reported below all come from one sample, sequenced in a study of T cell responses to AZD1222 COVID-19 vaccine. Profiling relied on immunoSEQ multiplex PCR, and the TCRdb table lists in-frame clones only, not all of them. The sample lists about 130,000 clones, about 90% seen once, with roughly 8% in the top ten. The sequences come from peripheral blood, collected on day 0 of AZD1222 vaccination. The receptors here all came from an adult in good health.

The chain has TRBV21-1 and TRBJ2-7; TRBD1, the D gene given by the table, was not confirmed from the DNA. TRBV21-1 is classified as a pseudogene. The CDR3 runs 16 residues. The CDR3: CASSPIRAGGIYEQYF. The DNA for the CDR3 is TGTGCCAGCAGCCCTATACGGGCAGGGGGCATCTACGAGCAGTACTTC.

The table lists this clone with a count of one. CDR3 loop: CASSVDPTGHSYEQYF. DNA for the CDR3: TGTGCCAGCAGCGTAGATCCGACAGGCCATTCCTACGAGCAGTACTTC. V usage is TRBV9 and J usage is TRBJ2-7, with a weak D call TRBD1 (6 bases). CDR3 length: 16 amino acids. In germline, CDR1 is SGDLS, CDR2 YYNGEE. The V end lost 0 bases, the J end lost 1 base, and 14 bases lay between the germline ends.

This rearrangement joins TRBV5-1 to TRBJ2-7, with D possibly matching TRBD2 (6 bases). Germline V gene sequence: CDR1 SGHRS, CDR2 YFSETQ. V lost 0 bases, J lost 3 bases, and 10 bases lay in between. This CDR3 is 14 amino acids long. The CDR3 DNA follows: TGCGCCAGCAGCTTGGGGCGGGGACTCTACGAGCAGTACTTC. It codes for CASSLGRGLYEQYF. Combining the CDR3 with reference TRBV5-1 and TRBJ2-7 gives the whole variable domain KAGVTQTPRYLIKTRGQQVTLSCSPISGHRSVSWYQQTPGQGLQFLFEYFSETQRNKGNFPGRFSGRQFSNSRSEMNVSTLELGDSALYLCASSLGRGLYEQYFGPGTRLTVT.

To note about this clone: The sample holds other DNA sequences that translate to the same CDR3. The CDR3 loop is CSASTDYGYTF. The CDR3 DNA reads TGCAGTGCTTCGACAGACTATGGCTACACCTTC. V usage is TRBV20-1 and J usage is TRBJ1-2; TRBD1 might be the D (5 bases). Trimming cost V 5 bases and J 3 bases, with 7 bases left between them. CDR3 size: 11 residues. Germline loops: CDR1 DFQATT, CDR2 SNEGSKA (reference sequence).

The V call is TRBV7-2, the J call TRBJ2-1; D call uncertain. Germline-derived CDR1 and CDR2 are SGHTA and FQGNSA. The V and J ends lost 6 bases and 6 bases respectively, with 12 bases between them. The CDR3 is 13 amino acids. This chain's CDR3 is CASRSQVGNEQFF. The CDR3 bases are TGTGCCAGCAGATCCCAGGTCGGCAATGAGCAGTTCTTC.

This clone appeared a few times. This chain uses TRBV5-5 with TRBJ1-5; 7 nucleotides align to TRBD1. Germline V CDR1 and CDR2: SGHKS, YYEKEE (reference sequence). Unmatched junction bases numbered 7, after V lost 3 bases and J lost 1 base. This CDR3 is 16 amino acids long. In nucleotides, the CDR3 is TGTGCCAGCAGCTCCGGACAGGCGGCGAGCAATCAGCCCCAGCATTTT. This translates into CASSSGQAASNQPQHF.

The rearrangement uses TRBV4-2 and TRBJ1-2; D not certain. Germline V lookup: CDR1 LGHNA, CDR2 YNFKEQ. The CDR3 covers 12 residues. V lost 0 bases, J lost 5 bases, and 4 bases lay in between. The CDR3 sequence is CASSQDAYGYTF. The CDR3 DNA sequence: TGTGCCAGCAGCCAAGACGCTTATGGCTACACCTTC.

The chain joins TRBV12-3 or TRBV12-4 to TRBJ2-7, with D possibly matching TRBD2 (5 bases). CDR3 length: 13 residues. V lost 7 bases to trimming and J lost 0 bases, with 10 bases between them. This chain's CDR3 is CASNGGVSYEQYF. CDR3 DNA sequence: TGTGCCAGCAACGGAGGTGTCTCCTACGAGCAGTACTTC.

The rearrangement joins TRBV19 to TRBJ2-3; 10 nucleotides line up with TRBD2. With V trimmed by 1 base and J by 2 bases, 6 bases remained unmatched. CDR3 length: 17 amino acids. The germline V gene encodes CDR1 LNHDA and CDR2 SQIVND (reference sequence). Here the CDR3 DNA reads TGTGCCAGTAGTATAGGTGGTAGCGGGAGGCCCACAGATACGCAGTATTTT. Protein product: CASSIGGSGRPTDTQYF. Using reference TRBV19 and TRBJ2-3 for the parts outside the CDR3, the full variable domain is DGGITQSPKYLFRKEGQNVTLSCEQNLNHDAMYWYRQDPGQGLRLIYYSQIVNDFQKGDIAEGYSVSREKKESFPLTVTSAQKNPTAFYLCASSIGGSGRPTDTQYFGPGTRLTVL.

The CDR3 reads CASSSDRVDYEQYF. In nucleotides, the CDR3 is TGTGCCAGCAGCTCGGACAGGGTGGACTACGAGCAGTACTTC. This chain connects TRBV7-2 to TRBJ2-7; TRBD1 matches 8 bases. J lost 3 bases, V lost 4 bases, and 5 bases had no gene match. Germline lookup yields CDR1 SGHTA and CDR2 FQGNSA. This CDR3 contains 14 residues.

The chain links TRBV5-8 to TRBJ1-2; D may be TRBD1 (5 bases). The CDR3 is 14 residues long. Germline values: CDR1 SGHTS, CDR2 YDEGEE. Trimming removed 5 bases from V and 4 bases from J, with 15 bases in between. The CDR3 region has the DNA TGTGCCAGCAGGGGTCGGGGCAGCCTCTATGGCTACACCTTC. This sequence encodes CASRGRGSLYGYTF.

The chain recombines TRBV6-5 with TRBJ2-7, with unresolved D. V lost 8 bases, J lost 4 bases, and 9 bases lay in between. The CDR3 is 11 residues long. Germline V gene data show CDR1 as MNHEY and CDR2 as SVGAGI. The CDR3 region is CASRLLYEQYF. CDR3 DNA sequence: TGTGCCAGCCGTCTTCTGTACGAGCAGTACTTC.

The rearrangement joins TRBV24-1 to TRBJ2-3; 15 nucleotides line up with TRBD2. V lost 9 bases and J lost 1; bases outside the gene matches: 7. Per germline, CDR1 KGHDR and CDR2 SFDVKD. The CDR3 length is 17 residues. The CDR3 spells CATRGLAGGPGTDTQYF. The CDR3, as DNA: TGTGCCACCCGGGGACTAGCGGGGGGACCGGGCACAGATACGCAGTATTTT.

This clone was seen a handful of times. The gene calls are TRBV5-1 and TRBJ1-1; the D gene is possibly TRBD1 (5 bases). Germline V gene sequence: CDR1 SGHRS, CDR2 YFSETQ. There are 17 residues in the CDR3. V was clipped by 3 bases and J by 3 bases, with 21 bases between them. Here the CDR3 DNA reads TGCGCCAGCAGCTCCTTAACTCAATTAATGGGGGACACTGAAGCTTTCTTT. Amino acids: CASSSLTQLMGDTEAFF.

This chain joins TRBV19 and TRBJ2-5; 8 bases fit TRBD1. Germline V gives CDR1 LNHDA, CDR2 SQIVND (reference sequence). V lost 9 bases and J lost 4; bases outside the gene matches: 19. The CDR3 totals 17 residues. The CDR3 reads CASKAGGRSGPGETQYF. DNA of the CDR3: TGTGCCAGCAAGGCAGGGGGCAGGTCAGGGCCAGGAGAGACCCAGTACTTC.

V gene TRBV7-7 combines with J gene TRBJ2-2; tentative D call: TRBD2 (5 bases). V dropped 5 bases and J dropped 0 bases, with 16 bases sitting between them. The CDR3 has 17 residues. Germline CDR1 and CDR2: SSHAT and FNYEAQ (reference sequence). This chain's CDR3 is CASSQTAGRTNTGELFF. CDR3 coding DNA: TGTGCCAGCAGCCAAACCGCGGGCAGGACGAACACCGGGGAGCTGTTTTTT.

V and J are TRBV18 and TRBJ2-3, with D possibly being TRBD1 (5 bases). The V gene lost 8 bases and the J gene lost 3 bases, with 12 bases spanning the gap. Per the germline V gene, CDR1 is KGHSH and CDR2 is LQKENI. This CDR3 spans 13 amino acids. CDR3 residues: CASLRQGTDTQYF. In nucleotides, the CDR3 is TGTGCCAGCCTCAGGCAGGGTACAGATACGCAGTATTTT.

The rearrangement links TRBV19 to TRBJ2-2; a weak D match, TRBD2 (7 bases). The CDR3 runs 14 residues. V lost 7 bases to trimming and J lost 6 bases, with 15 bases between them. The germline gives CDR1 LNHDA, CDR2 SQIVND (reference sequence). CDR3 loop: CASTAGAGAGELFF. CDR3 coding DNA: TGTGCCAGTACCGCGGGGGCGGGAGCCGGGGAGCTGTTTTTT.

This clone came up a few times. This rearrangement joins TRBV10-3 to TRBJ2-2, with 8 bases identical to TRBD2. V was clipped by 0 bases and J by 3 bases; unmatched bases: 6. The germline V gene encodes CDR1 ENHRY and CDR2 SYGVKD. The CDR3 extends over 17 amino acids. The CDR3: CAISESRRGGYTGELFF. The CDR3 bases are TGTGCCATCAGTGAGTCCCGGCGCGGGGGGTACACCGGGGAGCTGTTTTTT.

J is TRBJ1-2 and V is TRBV3-1 (or the pseudogene TRBV3-2); D is uncertain. The V end lost 3 bases, the J end lost 4 bases, and 15 bases lay between the germline ends. There are 15 residues in the CDR3. CDR1 and CDR2 from the germline V gene are LGHDT and YNNKEL (reference sequence). This CDR3 reads CASSQAPGTSYGYTF. As DNA, the CDR3 is TGTGCCAGCAGCCAGGCCCCTGGCACCAGCTATGGCTACACCTTC.

The rearrangement links TRBV5-5 to TRBJ2-7; the D gene is possibly TRBD2 (5 bases). The CDR3 is made up of 12 amino acids. Germline V lookup: CDR1 SGHKS, CDR2 YYEKEE (reference sequence). Trimming stripped 6 bases from V and 5 bases from J, with 12 bases between. CDR3: CASNRGFHEQYF. CDR3 nucleotide sequence: TGTGCCAGCAACCGAGGGTTCCACGAGCAGTACTTC.

The V call is TRBV30, the J call TRBJ2-3; D ambiguous. There are 14 residues in the CDR3. Trimming left V 2 bases short and J 0 bases short, with 9 bases between. CDR1 is GTSNPN and CDR2 is SVGIG in the germline V gene (reference sequence). CDR3 sequence reads: CAWSSALSTDTQYF. DNA of the CDR3: TGTGCCTGGAGTAGTGCACTTAGCACAGATACGCAGTATTTT.

This chain connects TRBV10-3 to TRBJ1-5; D unclear. Trimming pared 4 bases from V and 3 bases from J, leaving 10 bases between. Germline loops: CDR1 ENHRY, CDR2 SYGVKD. This CDR3 spans 14 amino acids. DNA of the CDR3: TGTGCCATCAGTGGAACGGGATTCAATCAGCCCCAGCATTTT. It is translated as CAISGTGFNQPQHF.